This TCR beta chain was sequenced in a study of technical replicates of blood from four donors. Method: immunoSEQ multiplex PCR; TCRdb's copy keeps in-frame clones and lacks some. The sample lists roughly 70,000 clones; more than 85% were seen once. The germline V and J ends were trimmed by 3 bases and 6 bases, with 16 bases remaining between them. CDR3 size: 15 residues. Looked up from germline, CDR1 is SGHTA and CDR2 is FQGNSA. The chain is built from TRBV7-2 and TRBJ2-3; D gene uncertain. This clonotype was obtained from a human donor in good health. Some clones in this sample may be carry-over from other donors' samples. The sample taken for sequencing was PBMCs. CDR3 in DNA: TGTGCCAGCAGCTTCGGAGTCTCCCCATATGATACGCAGTATTTT. Translation: CASSFGVSPYDTQYF.